The 7 T cell receptor beta chains listed next were all sequenced from one sample in a study of vaccination and CD4 T cells after COVID-19. Treatment indicated: approximately 10-day PBMC culture with coronavirus spike peptide pools or control peptides (ViraFEST assay). What these receptors recognize is not known. The study sequenced cultured CD4+ T cell DNA using the Oncomine TCR Beta short-read assay. TCRdb ran MiXCR on the PCR reads and lists one entry per CDR3 protein. The sample consists of some 11,000 distinct CDR3 sequences, around three fifths of them appearing once. Sequencing was carried out using CD4+ T cells from blood, cultured in vitro. Every receptor here comes from a human donor who had recovered from COVID-19.

The chain carries TRBV20-1 and TRBJ1-4; TRBD1 might be the D (5 bases). This CDR3 has 16 amino acids. The germline V and J ends were trimmed by 0 bases and 0 bases, with 11 bases remaining between them. Germline V lookup: CDR1 DFQATT, CDR2 SNEGSKA (reference sequence). The CDR3 spells CSARDLGRATNEKLFF. CDR3 sequence (DNA): TGCAGTGCTAGAGATCTGGGGCGTGCAACTAATGAAAAACTGTTTTTT.

The rearrangement joins TRBV2 to TRBJ2-7; D is unresolved. V lost 4 bases and J 0 bases, leaving 10 bases between the germline ends. The CDR3 is made up of 14 amino acids. Looked up from germline, CDR1 is SNHLY and CDR2 is FYNNEI. The CDR3 DNA reads TGTGCCAGCAGTGCCTACGCCAGCTCCTACGAGCAGTACTTC. Protein product: CASSAYASSYEQYF.

This chain uses TRBV28 with TRBJ1-6; 7 nucleotides match TRBD1. With V trimmed by 3 bases and J by 7 bases, 12 bases remained unmatched. The CDR3 runs 17 residues. Germline CDR1 reads MDHEN; CDR2 reads SYDVKM. CDR3 protein: CASSLWTGSPGNSPLHF. CDR3 sequence (DNA): TGTGCCAGCAGTTTGTGGACAGGCAGCCCAGGAAATTCACCCCTCCACTTT.

The chain recombines TRBV5-1 with TRBJ2-7; D uncertain. CDR1 and CDR2 (germline): SGHRS, YFSETQ. V shed 1 base and J shed 0 bases, with 20 bases lying between them. The CDR3 sequence is 18 residues long. CDR3 in amino acids: CASSLSGLISLSSYEQYF. The CDR3 bases are TGCGCCAGCAGCTTGTCCGGCCTAATATCCTTGAGCTCCTACGAGCAGTACTTC.

The rearrangement joins TRBV5-1 to TRBJ2-5, with TRBD1 identical over 12 bases. Germline lookup yields CDR1 SGHRS and CDR2 YFSETQ. The junction had 5 bases not matched to a gene; V was cut back by 4 bases and J by 4 bases. This CDR3 is built from 15 residues. CDR3 sequence: CASSTGQGAGETQYF. The CDR3 nucleotides read TGCGCCAGCAGCACGGGACAGGGGGCTGGAGAGACCCAGTACTTC.

The chain employs TRBV12-3 or TRBV12-4 and TRBJ1-5; TRBD1 might be the D (5 bases). This CDR3 comprises 16 residues. Deletions cut 3 bases from V and 0 bases from J, with 12 bases between. CDR3 DNA: TGTGCCAGCAGTTTGGGAGGGGTCCCTAGCAATCAGCCCCAGCATTTT. It translates to CASSLGGVPSNQPQHF.

V is TRBV6-1 and J is TRBJ2-7; TRBD2 matches 8 bases. The V gene end was trimmed by 5 bases and the J gene end by 2 bases; junction bases not matched to a gene: 11. Germline values: CDR1 MNHNS, CDR2 SASEGT. The CDR3 covers 16 residues. The CDR3 coding sequence is TGTGCCAGCAGTCTCCTTACTAGCGGCTACGCCTACGAGCAGTACTTC. This encodes CASSLLTSGYAYEQYF.